This T cell receptor (beta chain) comes out of a study of neurological immune-mediated disorders. cDNA synthesis was performed by 5'RACE with 10-nucleotide random UMIs. TCRdb reanalysed the 5' RACE reads using MiXCR and keeps one entry per CDR3 protein. The sample lists about 66,000 distinct CDR3 sequences, nearly 3.5% occurring once. CDR1 and CDR2 (germline): SGHTA, FQGTGA. This CDR3 has 14 residues. This clonotype has a handful of counts. The germline gene is not matched at one end of the junction; a read error may be the cause. The sample taken for sequencing was PBMCs. This chain links TRBV7-3 with TRBJ1-5, with D possibly being TRBD1 (6 bases). This sequence was found in a man aged 40-55 years with multiple sclerosis. As DNA, the CDR3 is TGTGCCAGCAGCGCCGGGGGGGGCAATAAGACCCAGAATTTT. Protein product: CASSAGGGNKTQNF.